Listed below are T cell receptor beta chains from one sample, sequenced in a study of shared clonotypes between healthy human individuals. Method: immunoSEQ multiplex PCR; TCRdb's copy keeps in-frame clones and lacks some. Of some 1,100,000 clones in the sample, approximately 80% were seen once. Sequenced sample: memory CD4+ T cells from PBMCs. The receptors shown here come from a man between 18 and 35 years old in good health. Some clones in this sample may be carry-over from other donors' samples. Each CDR3 is given with its conserved first and last residue. D genes are given only for firm matches. Size tells how often a clone was seen (once, few, many) or the class of an expanded clone, and some rows leave it out.

clone_size	cdr3_length	v_call	j_call	d_call	cdr3_nt	cdr3_aa
-	13	TRBV28	TRBJ2-7	-	TGTGCCAGCAGAAAGGCGGCGACCTACGAGCAGTACTTC	CASRKAATYEQYF
-	14	TRBV5-1	TRBJ2-7	-	TGCGCCAGCAGCTTGTCCGCAGGGAGCCACGAGCAGTACTTC	CASSLSAGSHEQYF
-	15	TRBV30	TRBJ1-1	-	TGTGCCTGGAGTGTACGTAGAGGATGGATCACTGAAGCTTTCTTT	CAWSVRRGWITEAFF
-	13	TRBV28	TRBJ1-2	-	TGTGCCAGCAGTTCCCCCTTGGTCTATGGCTACACCTTC	CASSSPLVYGYTF
few	13	TRBV21-1	TRBJ2-7	-	TGTGCCAGCTGGAGGGAGGGCCTCTCCGAGCAGTACTTC	CASWREGLSEQYF
once	15	TRBV5-4	TRBJ1-1	-	TGTGCCAGCAGCCGAGTAGAGTTGTGGAACACTGAAGCTTTCTTT	CASSRVELWNTEAFF
once	15	TRBV4-3	TRBJ2-3	-	TGCGCCAGCAGCCAAGAGTCAGGGCGGCCAGATACGCAGTATTTT	CASSQESGRPDTQYF
-	14	TRBV14	TRBJ2-3	-	TGTGCCAGCAGCCAAGAAAGGGCCCCAGATACGCAGTATTTT	CASSQERAPDTQYF
once	17	TRBV15	TRBJ1-5	-	TGTGCCACCAGCAGAGGCGGGAAAGGAGGAGGTAATCAGCCCCAGCATTTT	CATSRGGKGGGNQPQHF
-	15	TRBV5-6	TRBJ2-7	-	TGTGCCAGCAGCAAAGGGGGGGCGAGGGTTTACGAGCAGTACTTC	CASSKGGARVYEQYF
-	14	TRBV19	TRBJ1-5	-	TGTGCCAGTAGTAAGGAACAGGGCTATGGGCCCCAGCATTTT	CASSKEQGYGPQHF
-	12	TRBV5-4	TRBJ1-2	TRBD1	TGTGCCAGCAGCTTTACAGGGGATGGCTACACCTTC	CASSFTGDGYTF
few	14	TRBV29-1	TRBJ2-1	-	TGCAGCGTTGTTCCCTCTATGGTCGGGAATGAGCAGTTCTTC	CSVVPSMVGNEQFF
-	14	TRBV5-6	TRBJ2-3	-	TGTGCCAGCAGCTCCGGACAAACCGGGGATACGCAGTATTTT	CASSSGQTGDTQYF
-	14	TRBV6-5	TRBJ2-4	TRBD1	TGTGCCAGCAGCGAGACAGGGGGCAAAAACATTCAGTACTTC	CASSETGGKNIQYF
-	15	TRBV11-2	TRBJ2-1	-	TGTGCCAGCAGGAGGGGAATATTTTCCTACAATGAGCAGTTCTTC	CASRRGIFSYNEQFF
many	13	TRBV2	TRBJ2-5	-	TGTGCCAGCACTGGGACTCTACAAGAGACCCAGTACTTC	CASTGTLQETQYF
few	16	TRBV15	TRBJ1-1	-	TGTGCCACCAGCAGGGCTCGGAGTACAGGGTTCACTGAAGCTTTCTTT	CATSRARSTGFTEAFF
-	15	TRBV9	TRBJ1-1	-	TGTGCCAGCAGCCCGGAAGGAGGGCGGAGTACTGAAGCTTTCTTT	CASSPEGGRSTEAFF
few	15	TRBV19	TRBJ2-1	-	TGTGCCAGTAGAACCCCAGGCGGGACATTCGGTGAGCAGTTCTTC	CASRTPGGTFGEQFF
-	14	TRBV28	TRBJ2-7	-	TGTGCCAGCCAGCTTTTTTCAGGCTCCTACGAGCAGTACTTC	CASQLFSGSYEQYF
-	13	TRBV19	TRBJ2-2	-	TGTGCCAGCACTCCGCTAGGGCCCGGGGAGCTGTTTTTT	CASTPLGPGELFF
-	12	TRBV6-5	TRBJ1-1	-	TGTGCCAGCAGTCAGGTGAACACTGAAGCTTTCTTT	CASSQVNTEAFF
-	16	TRBV7-9	TRBJ1-3	TRBD1	TGTGCCAGCAGCTTAGTACAGGGGGTTTACGGAAACACCATATATTTT	CASSLVQGVYGNTIYF
-	12	TRBV10-3	TRBJ2-7	-	TGTGCCATCAGCCCGGGCCTCTACGAGCAGTACTTC	CAISPGLYEQYF
-	14	TRBV2	TRBJ1-5	-	TGTGCCAGCAGGACAGAGATTAGCAATCAGCCCCAGCATTTT	CASRTEISNQPQHF
-	14	TRBV6-1	TRBJ1-1	TRBD1	TGTGCCAGCAGTGCAACTAGGGGGCTTTATGAAGCTTTCTTT	CASSATRGLYEAFF
-	12	TRBV6-1	TRBJ2-5	-	TGTGCCAGCAGCAATAGGTTTGAGACCCAGTACTTC	CASSNRFETQYF
few	14	TRBV28	TRBJ1-4	TRBD1	TGTGCCAGCAGCCGGACAGGGATAAGTGAAAAACTGTTTTTT	CASSRTGISEKLFF
-	14	TRBV5-1	TRBJ1-5	-	TGCGCCAGCAGCTTGGATAGCCCCAATCAGCCCCAGCATTTT	CASSLDSPNQPQHF
few	15	TRBV5-1	TRBJ1-4	-	TGCGCCAGCAGCTTGGAGGGGACGGATAATGAAAAACTGTTTTTT	CASSLEGTDNEKLFF
-	16	TRBV27	TRBJ2-7	-	TGTGCCAGCAGCCCTCCGACCGCAGGGAGCTCCTACGAGCAGTACTTC	CASSPPTAGSSYEQYF
once	12	TRBV7-3	TRBJ1-1	-	TGTGCCAGCAGCCCCGCTACAGGGGAAGCTTTCTTT	CASSPATGEAFF
-	14	TRBV27	TRBJ1-2	-	TGTGCCAGCCGGATTAGCGGGGACACCTATGGCTACACCTTC	CASRISGDTYGYTF
once	15	TRBV4-1	TRBJ1-1	TRBD1	TGCGCCAGCAGCACACACGGACAGGGGAGGACTGAAGCTTTCTTT	CASSTHGQGRTEAFF
-	14	TRBV28	TRBJ1-2	TRBD1	TGTGCCAGCAGTTTCCTTCGGACAGGGGGCTTAGTCACCTTC	CASSFLRTGGLVTF
-	15	TRBV27	TRBJ1-2	TRBD1	TGTGCCAGCAGTTCCCCGGACAGGGCCTCATATGGCTACACCTTC	CASSSPDRASYGYTF
-	14	TRBV7-2	TRBJ2-7	-	TGTGCCAGCAGGGGAGGCAGGCATCCCTACGAGCAGTACTTC	CASRGGRHPYEQYF
few	16	TRBV21-1	TRBJ1-3	-	TGTGCCAGCAGCAACGTGAAGGCAGGGAAAGGAAACACCATATATTTT	CASSNVKAGKGNTIYF
few	17	TRBV4-1	TRBJ2-2	-	TGCGCCAGCAGCCCTAATTACAGGGCACCCTCCACCGGGGAGCTGTTTTTT	CASSPNYRAPSTGELFF
-	15	TRBV19	TRBJ2-7	TRBD1	TGTGCCAGTAGTATATCGGGACAGGGTGGCTACGAGCAGTACTTC	CASSISGQGGYEQYF
-	13	TRBV7-2	TRBJ2-5	-	TGTGCCAGCAGCTTCCAAAGGCGGGAGACCCAGTACTTC	CASSFQRRETQYF
-	13	TRBV2	TRBJ1-5	-	TGTGCCAGCAGTGAAATGGGGACTCAGCCCCAGCATTTT	CASSEMGTQPQHF
-	15	TRBV4-2	TRBJ2-5	-	TGTGCCAGCAGCCAAGATCCGCAGGGACGGGAGACCCAGTACTTC	CASSQDPQGRETQYF
few	12	TRBV28	TRBJ1-5	-	TGTGCCAGCAGTTTATGGTTTCAGCCCCAGCATTTT	CASSLWFQPQHF
-	17	TRBV28	TRBJ2-1	TRBD2	TGTGCCAGCAGTTTTTATCTAGCGGGAGACCCCTACAATGAGCAGTTCTTC	CASSFYLAGDPYNEQFF
-	19	TRBV14	TRBJ1-1	TRBD1	TGTGCCAGCAGCGGGGACCTCCCGGGGGACAGACTCATGAACACTGAAGCTTTCTTT	CASSGDLPGDRLMNTEAFF
-	15	TRBV5-4	TRBJ1-2	-	TGTGCCAGCAGCTTGGTCAACTCGGCGAACTATGGCTACACCTTC	CASSLVNSANYGYTF
-	14	TRBV6-6	TRBJ1-1	-	TGTGCCAGCAGTTATAGGGGCTGGGACACTGAAGCTTTCTTT	CASSYRGWDTEAFF
-	13	TRBV29-1	TRBJ2-4	-	TGCAGCGTGGGTGATGTAGCCAAAAACATTCAGTACTTC	CSVGDVAKNIQYF
-	18	TRBV9	TRBJ2-2	TRBD2	TGTGCCAGCAGCGTAGTCCCCTCTAGCGGGGTGAACACCGGGGAGCTGTTTTTT	CASSVVPSSGVNTGELFF
-	14	TRBV6-6	TRBJ1-4	-	TGTGCCAGCAGGAACCGGGACGTTAATGAAAAACTGTTTTTT	CASRNRDVNEKLFF
-	13	TRBV7-2	TRBJ1-5	-	TGTGCCAGCAGCTTGGGTAGAAATCAGCCCCAGCATTTT	CASSLGRNQPQHF